This T cell receptor beta chain stems from a study of T cell responses to AZD1222 COVID-19 vaccine. The assay was immunoSEQ multiplex PCR, and TCRdb's table has in-frame clones only and misses some. Of about 200,000 clones in the sample, roughly 92% were seen once. About this clone itself: The target antigen is unknown.

Germline assignment: CDR1 SGHNT and CDR2 YENEEA. V was cut by 3 bases and J by 4 bases, with 10 bases left in between. The length of the CDR3 is 15 residues. General study findings and limits: There were mostly white British donors and more females than males, and clonal diversity was possibly underestimated. Repertoire sampling happened only post peak T cell response. Unmutated variant regions reportedly attract nearly half of all spike-specific TCRs. Breadth and depth of Spike-specific TCRs rose after two AZD1222 doses.

The receptor comes from an adult who received the AZD1222 COVID-19 vaccine. The gene calls are TRBV11-3 and TRBJ1-6, with D perhaps TRBD1 (5 bases). The sequenced sample was peripheral blood, obtained 28 days after the second AZD1222 dose. In nucleotides, the CDR3 is TGTGCCAGCAGCTTGGGGGGACCGTATAATTCACCCCTCCACTTT. This sequence encodes CASSLGGPYNSPLHF.